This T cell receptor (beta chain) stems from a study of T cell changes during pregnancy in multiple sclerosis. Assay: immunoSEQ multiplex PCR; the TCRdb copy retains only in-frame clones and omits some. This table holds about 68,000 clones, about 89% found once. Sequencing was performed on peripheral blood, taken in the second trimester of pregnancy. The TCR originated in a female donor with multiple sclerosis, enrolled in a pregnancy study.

This CDR3 reads CASSQDRVNYGYTF. The DNA for the CDR3 is TGTGCCAGCAGCCAAGACAGGGTAAACTATGGCTACACCTTC. The chain has TRBV14 and TRBJ1-2; TRBD1 might be the D (5 bases). The CDR3 covers 14 residues. Germline V gene data show CDR1 as SGHDN and CDR2 as FVKESK. Trimming removed 0 bases from V and 2 bases from J, with 7 bases in between. The variable domain in full, with the rest retrieved from reference TRBV14 and TRBJ1-2, is EAGVTQFPSHSVIEKGQTVTLRCDPISGHDNLYWYRRVMGKEIKFLLHFVKESKQDESGMPNNRFLAERTGGTYSTLKVQPAELEDSGVYFCASSQDRVNYGYTFGSGTRLTVV.